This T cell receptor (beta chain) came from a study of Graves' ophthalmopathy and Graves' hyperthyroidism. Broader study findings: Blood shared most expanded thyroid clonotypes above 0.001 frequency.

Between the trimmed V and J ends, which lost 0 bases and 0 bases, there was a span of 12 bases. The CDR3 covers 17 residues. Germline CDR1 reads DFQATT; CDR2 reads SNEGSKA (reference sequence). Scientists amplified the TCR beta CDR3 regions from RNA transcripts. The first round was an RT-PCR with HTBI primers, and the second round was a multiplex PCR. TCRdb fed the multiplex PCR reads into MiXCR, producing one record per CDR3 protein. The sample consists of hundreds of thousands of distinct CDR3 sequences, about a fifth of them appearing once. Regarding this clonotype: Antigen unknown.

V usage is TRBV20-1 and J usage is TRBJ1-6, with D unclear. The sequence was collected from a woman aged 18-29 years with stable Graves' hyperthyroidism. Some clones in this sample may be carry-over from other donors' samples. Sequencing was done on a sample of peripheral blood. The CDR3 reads CSARDWGSSSYNSPLHF. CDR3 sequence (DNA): TGCAGTGCTAGAGATTGGGGATCGAGCTCCTATAATTCACCCCTCCACTTT.